This T cell receptor (beta chain) was observed in a study of blood T cell repertoires in COVID-19. TCRdb keeps only in-frame clones here, not all; method: immunoSEQ multiplex PCR. The profile shows about 46,000 clones, 80% to 90% of them singletons. The ends were cut back, 2 bases at V and 6 bases at J, with 19 bases in the middle. This CDR3 spans 16 amino acids. The germline gives CDR1 MNHNY, CDR2 SVGAGI (reference sequence). Sequenced sample: peripheral blood. The clonotype was recovered from a woman aged 80 or older with COVID-19, enrolled during active disease. The chain joins TRBV6-6 to TRBJ1-2; a possible D gene is TRBD1 (5 bases). CDR3 DNA: TGTGCCAGCAGTTACAAAAACAGGTCTCCGTCTGATGGCTACACCTTC. Translated: CASSYKNRSPSDGYTF.